This TCR beta chain appears in the sequencing data of a study of Ad26.COV2.S vaccination and SARS-CoV-2 variants. Study as a whole: Donor was assigned to the Ad26.COV2.S arm of trial COV1001. Overall study findings and caveats: Whether participants received vaccine or placebo, their non-spike TCR breadth was similar.

The length of the CDR3 is 15 residues. The germline V gene encodes CDR1 MGHRA and CDR2 YSYEKL. The V end was cut by 1 base, the J end by 5 bases, with 11 bases between. Worth noting for this clone: The antigen is not known.

The protocol was immunoSEQ multiplex PCR, while the TCRdb copy is restricted to in-frame clones and leaves out a portion. The table has 350,000 to 450,000 clones, 89% seen once. The sample's treatment: around 19 received Ad26.COV2.S at low or high dose, single or two shots; 5 received placebo; per-sample allocation not given. The study sampled participants on day 63 after the first vaccine or placebo injection. An adult aged 18-55 years in Boston served as the donor. Expression of Wuhan-strain SARS-CoV-2 spike came from the Ad26 vector that formed the vaccine. The chain is built from TRBV4-1 and TRBJ2-2; D is possibly TRBD1 or TRBD2 (5 bases each). The clonotype comes from a person aged 18-60 years who received the Ad26.COV2.S COVID-19 vaccine or a placebo. The source material was peripheral blood, sampled in a trial of Ad26.COV2.S vaccine versus placebo. The CDR3 DNA follows: TGCGCCAGCAGCCAAGTACGAGGGGATACCGGGGAGCTGTTTTTT. Encoded protein: CASSQVRGDTGELFF.